A selection of T cell receptor beta chains follows, all from one sample in a study of cytomegalovirus exposure and HLA in healthy donors. Here immunoSEQ multiplex PCR was the method, and the copy in TCRdb shows in-frame clones only, minus some. This sample yields 200,000 to 250,000 clones, of which around four fifths are seen a single time; 5.5% to 6.5% belongs to the top ten. Sequenced material: PBMCs. All receptors derive from a woman between 18 and 29 years old in good health and CMV-seronegative. Each CDR3 is given with its conserved first and last residue.

CDR3	length	V	J
CASSSTGTGGLNTEAFF	17	TRBV27	TRBJ1-1
CASSAWTGNQPQHF	14	TRBV4-1	TRBJ1-5
CASRYRGAFGDTQYF	15	TRBV5-6	TRBJ2-3
CASSLAGQFYEQYF	14	TRBV18	TRBJ2-7
CASSYKQGLNQPQHF	15	TRBV6-6	TRBJ1-5
CASSLTRGTPYEQYF	15	TRBV5-6	TRBJ2-7
CSVEDKVTETSGNTIYF	17	TRBV29-1	TRBJ1-3
CASSFSTNEQFF	12	TRBV5-4	TRBJ2-1
CASSPLAGGYTDTQYF	16	TRBV25-1	TRBJ2-3
CASSLSGSSGLPYEQYF	17	TRBV27	TRBJ2-7
CATDRGTYEQYF	12	TRBV7-9	TRBJ2-7
CASSTRQGWGDTQYF	15	TRBV27	TRBJ2-3
CAWNPGLRSHLSYNEQFF	18	TRBV30	TRBJ2-1
CASSVLTGGGPYGYTF	16	TRBV9	TRBJ1-2
CASSGGAKGYEQYF	14	TRBV5-1	TRBJ2-7
CASSLSRKGSPVNEQFF	17	TRBV27	TRBJ2-1